One T cell receptor beta chain is described in this entry. Its antigen is undetermined. The sample originates from a study of CD4 T cells in relation to SARS-CoV-2 and coronaviruses. As for the study in general: TCR beta CDR3s were sequenced after approximately ten-day antigen culture of PBMCs. No peptide or an HIV-1 Nef peptide pool served as negative control. Study-level results: Pre-pandemic and post-infection samples never came from the same donor.

Trimming cost V 3 bases and J 0 bases; bases outside gene matches: 5. This CDR3 spans 16 amino acids. CDR1 LNHDA and CDR2 SQIVND come from the germline V gene (reference sequence). Assay: immunoSEQ multiplex PCR; the TCRdb copy retains only in-frame clones and omits some. The sample includes 25,000 or so clones, roughly 76% of them seen just once. Before the COVID-19 pandemic, during about 2010-2018, CD4+ T cells were taken from unexposed donors. CD4+ T cells were isolated from the cells after roughly 11 days of culture. The rearrangement uses TRBV19 and TRBJ1-3; 7 nucleotides line up with TRBD1. Sequencing was done on a sample of CD4+ T cells from PBMCs, cultured in vitro. The origin of this receptor is a human donor in good health. CDR3 loop: CASSIVGQVSGNTIYF. The CDR3 region has the DNA TGTGCCAGTAGTATTGTAGGACAGGTCTCTGGAAACACCATATATTTT.